A single sample is the source of the 16 T cell receptor beta chains below, sequenced in a study of blood T cell repertoires in COVID-19. TCRdb's copy holds only in-frame clones and misses some; the assay was immunoSEQ multiplex PCR. Here the sample spans 380,000 or so clones, 70% to 90% being singletons. The specimen was PBMCs or T cells enriched from blood (not recorded which). The receptors were sampled from a woman between 40 and 55 years old with acute COVID-19.

This chain links TRBV20-1 with TRBJ1-1, with D possibly TRBD1 on 6 matching bases. This CDR3 spans 13 amino acids. Trimming removed 3 bases from V and 5 bases from J, with 13 bases in between. Germline assignment: CDR1 DFQATT and CDR2 SNEGSKA (reference sequence). CDR3 sequence (DNA): TGCAGTGCTAGTTGGGGGCGTAGTACTGAAGCTTTCTTT. Amino acid sequence: CSASWGRSTEAFF.

DNA of the CDR3: TGTGCCAGCAGTGATCGTCGCGGGGACCTAGCCTACGAGCAGTACTTC. Its translation is CASSDRRGDLAYEQYF. The V gene is TRBV2, the J gene TRBJ2-7, with TRBD2 as a possible D gene (6 bases). CDR3 size: 16 residues. The V gene's germline CDR1 is SNHLY and CDR2 FYNNEI. V was trimmed by 3 bases and J by 2 bases, leaving 17 bases between them.

This clone appeared once. CDR3 nucleotides: TGTGCCAGCAGCGTCCGGACAGGTTACACAGATACGCAGTATTTT. Its translation is CASSVRTGYTDTQYF. The rearrangement joins TRBV9 to TRBJ2-3, with 7 bases fitting TRBD1. CDR1 is SGDLS, CDR2 YYNGEE, per germline. Germline trimming cut 2 bases from V and 2 bases from J; bases unmatched to any gene: 5. The CDR3 is 15 amino acids.

This clone was seen only once. This chain connects TRBV7-9 to TRBJ2-3, with D tentatively TRBD1 (6 bases). V shed 5 bases and J shed 0 bases, with 12 bases lying between them. The germline V gene has CDR1 SEHNR and CDR2 FQNEAQ (reference sequence). The CDR3 is 15 amino acids. The CDR3 here is CASSDDRLSTDTQYF. CDR3 bases: TGTGCCAGCAGCGACGACAGGTTAAGCACAGATACGCAGTATTTT. The entire variable domain, with the rest obtained from reference TRBV7-9 and TRBJ2-3, is as follows: DTGVSQNPRHKITKRGQNVTFRCDPISEHNRLYWYRQTLGQGPEFLTYFQNEAQLEKSRLLSDRFSAERPKGSFSTLEIQRTEQGDSAMYLCASSDDRLSTDTQYFGPGTRLTVL.

This clone has a single count. The chain recombines TRBV5-4 with TRBJ1-1; no definite D call. Trimming pared 4 bases from V and 2 bases from J, leaving 12 bases between. This CDR3 contains 14 residues. CDR1 and CDR2 from the germline V gene are SGHNT and YYREEE (reference sequence). As DNA, the CDR3 is TGTGCCAGCAGCCCTCGGGGATCAAACACTGAAGCTTTCTTT. Translating it yields CASSPRGSNTEAFF.

V is TRBV7-6 and J is TRBJ1-2; perhaps TRBD1 as D (6 bases). Per germline, CDR1 SGHVS and CDR2 FNYEAQ. This CDR3 has 13 residues. The V gene lost 3 bases and the J gene lost 5 bases, with 10 bases spanning the gap. CDR3 in amino acids: CASSFGTTYGYTF. CDR3 sequence (DNA): TGTGCCAGCAGCTTTGGGACAACGTATGGCTACACCTTC.

This clone has a handful of counts. The rearrangement joins TRBV30 to TRBJ1-1; D is possibly TRBD1 (6 bases). CDR3 length: 15 amino acids. V lost 3 bases to trimming and J lost 3 bases, with 17 bases between them. From germline, CDR1 is GTSNPN and CDR2 SVGIG (reference sequence). This CDR3 is CAWRQGWGGDTEAFF. Here the CDR3 DNA reads TGTGCCTGGAGACAAGGATGGGGGGGCGACACTGAAGCTTTCTTT.

V usage is TRBV3-1 (or the pseudogene TRBV3-2) and J usage is TRBJ2-1, with D possibly TRBD1 on 5 matching bases. Germline values: CDR1 LGHDT, CDR2 YNNKEL (reference sequence). V was pared by 1 base and J by 2 bases, with 21 bases between. The CDR3 has 19 amino acids. This chain's CDR3 is CASSQVSLQGTRTYNEQFF. The CDR3, as DNA: TGTGCCAGCAGCCAAGTCTCCCTGCAGGGTACTCGAACCTACAATGAGCAGTTCTTC.

In DNA form, the CDR3 reads TGCAGCGTTGTAGGGGGGGGGTACCAAGAGACCCAGTACTTC. Translated, it gives CSVVGGGYQETQYF. The rearrangement uses TRBV29-1 and TRBJ2-5; TRBD2 might be the D (7 bases). The CDR3 sequence is 14 residues long. CDR1 and CDR2 (germline): SQVTM, ANQGSEA. Trimming stripped 4 bases from V and 0 bases from J, with 12 bases between.

The sample holds one count of this clone. The chain links TRBV4-1 to TRBJ2-7; 7 bases agree with TRBD1. CDR3 length: 12 amino acids. CDR1 is MGHRA and CDR2 is YSYEKL in the germline V gene. J gave up 6 bases and V 4 bases, and 3 bases lay outside the gene matches. This chain's CDR3 is CASSPDRVEQYF. The CDR3 DNA reads TGCGCCAGCAGCCCCGACAGGGTCGAGCAGTACTTC.

This chain joins TRBV18 and TRBJ2-3, with no clear D. Trimming left V 9 bases short and J 0 bases short, with 7 bases between. Germline values: CDR1 KGHSH, CDR2 LQKENI. The CDR3 has 12 amino acids. CDR3 nucleotides: TGTGCCAGTCACGGTAGCACAGATACGCAGTATTTT. Translating it yields CASHGSTDTQYF.

This chain connects TRBV5-1 to TRBJ2-7; 7 bases match TRBD1. Germline CDR1 is SGHRS and CDR2 is YFSETQ. The junction had 9 bases not matched to a gene; V was cut back by 4 bases and J by 2 bases. CDR3 length: 15 amino acids. The chain's CDR3 is CASSVITGATYEQYF. The CDR3 nucleotides are TGCGCCAGCAGCGTAATCACAGGGGCCACCTACGAGCAGTACTTC.

The chain joins TRBV19 to TRBJ1-2, with TRBD1 matching over 7 bases. CDR3 length: 16 amino acids. J was trimmed by 0 bases and V by 7 bases; bases with no gene match: 11. Germline assignment: CDR1 LNHDA and CDR2 SQIVND (reference sequence). The CDR3 DNA is TGTGCCAGTACCATAACCGGGACAGCCTCTAACTATGGCTACACCTTC. This gives the protein CASTITGTASNYGYTF.

The chain recombines TRBV27 with TRBJ2-2; D may be TRBD2 (7 bases). The CDR3 length is 14 residues. Between the trimmed V and J ends, which lost 3 bases and 7 bases, there was a span of 12 bases. Germline V lookup: CDR1 MNHEY, CDR2 SMNVEV (reference sequence). The chain's CDR3 is CASSLGGASGELFF. In nucleotides, the CDR3 is TGTGCCAGCAGTTTGGGGGGGGCTAGCGGGGAGCTGTTTTTT.

Relative to its sample, this clone is medium-sized. CDR3 protein: CASSQGLGYTF. The DNA for the CDR3 is TGTGCCAGCAGCCAGGGCCTAGGCTACACCTTC. J is TRBJ1-2 and V is TRBV3-1 (or the pseudogene TRBV3-2); D unresolved. The germline V gene encodes CDR1 LGHDT and CDR2 YNNKEL (reference sequence). Trimming removed 3 bases at V and 8 bases at J, with 7 bases between. This CDR3 comprises 11 residues.

This clone is a singleton in its sample. The chain has TRBV10-3 and TRBJ1-1; the match to TRBD1 covers 9 bases. Trimming removed 9 bases from V and 4 bases from J; junction bases left unmatched: 3. Looked up from germline, CDR1 is ENHRY and CDR2 is SYGVKD. The CDR3 has 12 residues. The CDR3 here is CAMGQGITEAFF. The CDR3 DNA reads as TGTGCCATGGGACAGGGCATCACTGAAGCTTTCTTT.